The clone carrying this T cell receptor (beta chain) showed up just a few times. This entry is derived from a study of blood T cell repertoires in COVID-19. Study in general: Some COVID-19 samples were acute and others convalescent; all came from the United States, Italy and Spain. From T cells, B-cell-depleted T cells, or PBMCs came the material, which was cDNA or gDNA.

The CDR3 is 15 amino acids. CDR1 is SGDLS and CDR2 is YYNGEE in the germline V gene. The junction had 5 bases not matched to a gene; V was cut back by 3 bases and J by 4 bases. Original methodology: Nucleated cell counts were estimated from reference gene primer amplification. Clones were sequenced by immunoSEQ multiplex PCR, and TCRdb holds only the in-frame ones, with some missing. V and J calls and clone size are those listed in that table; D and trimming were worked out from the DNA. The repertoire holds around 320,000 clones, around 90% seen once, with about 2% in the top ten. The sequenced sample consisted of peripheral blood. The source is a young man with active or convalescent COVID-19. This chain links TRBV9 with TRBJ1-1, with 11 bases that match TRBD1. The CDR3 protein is CASSGDRGARTEAFF. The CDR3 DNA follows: TGTGCCAGCAGCGGGGACAGGGGGGCGCGCACTGAAGCTTTCTTT.